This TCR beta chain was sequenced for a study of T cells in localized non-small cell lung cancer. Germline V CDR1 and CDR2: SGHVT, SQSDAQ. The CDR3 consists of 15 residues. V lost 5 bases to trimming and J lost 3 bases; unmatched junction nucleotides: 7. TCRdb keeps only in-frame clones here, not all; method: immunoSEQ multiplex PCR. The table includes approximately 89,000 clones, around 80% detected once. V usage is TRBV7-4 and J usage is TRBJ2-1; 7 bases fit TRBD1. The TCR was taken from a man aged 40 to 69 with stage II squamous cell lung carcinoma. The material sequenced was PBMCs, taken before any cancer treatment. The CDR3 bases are TGTGCCAGCAGCCCCCGACAGGGCTGCTACAATGAGCAGTTCTTC. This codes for CASSPRQGCYNEQFF.